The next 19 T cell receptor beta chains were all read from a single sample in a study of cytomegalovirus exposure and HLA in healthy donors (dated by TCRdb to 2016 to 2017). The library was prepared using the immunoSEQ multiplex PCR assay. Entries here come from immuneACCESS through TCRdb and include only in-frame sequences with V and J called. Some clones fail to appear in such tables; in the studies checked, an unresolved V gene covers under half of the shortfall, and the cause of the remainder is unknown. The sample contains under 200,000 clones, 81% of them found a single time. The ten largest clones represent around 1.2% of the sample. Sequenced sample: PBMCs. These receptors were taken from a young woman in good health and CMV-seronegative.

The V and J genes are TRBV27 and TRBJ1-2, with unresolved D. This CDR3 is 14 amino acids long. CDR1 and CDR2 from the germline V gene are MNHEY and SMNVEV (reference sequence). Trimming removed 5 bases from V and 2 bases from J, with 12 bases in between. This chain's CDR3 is CASSGREANYGYTF. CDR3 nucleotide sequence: TGTGCCAGCAGTGGACGGGAGGCGAACTATGGCTACACCTTC.

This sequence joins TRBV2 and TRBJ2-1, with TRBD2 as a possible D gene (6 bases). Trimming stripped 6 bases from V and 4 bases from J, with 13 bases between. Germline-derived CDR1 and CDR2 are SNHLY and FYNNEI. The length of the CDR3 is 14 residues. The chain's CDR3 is CASRDSSVYNEQFF. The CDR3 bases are TGTGCCAGCAGGGACTCTAGCGTGTACAATGAGCAGTTCTTC.

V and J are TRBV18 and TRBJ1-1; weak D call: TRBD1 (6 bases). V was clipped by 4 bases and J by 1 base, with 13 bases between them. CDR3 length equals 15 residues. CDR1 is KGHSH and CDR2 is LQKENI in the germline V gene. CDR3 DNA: TGTGCCAGCTCACTCCCATCGGACAGGAACACTGAAGCTTTCTTT. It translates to CASSLPSDRNTEAFF.

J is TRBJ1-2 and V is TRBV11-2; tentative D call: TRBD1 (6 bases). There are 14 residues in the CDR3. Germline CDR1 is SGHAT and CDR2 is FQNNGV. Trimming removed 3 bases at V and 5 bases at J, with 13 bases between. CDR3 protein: CASSFTGGRYGYTF. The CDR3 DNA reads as TGTGCCAGCAGCTTTACGGGGGGCCGATATGGCTACACCTTC.

In DNA form, the CDR3 reads TGCAGCGTTCGAGACAGGGCCTCCTACGAGCAGTACTTC. It is translated as CSVRDRASYEQYF. The rearrangement joins TRBV29-1 to TRBJ2-7; TRBD1 matches 7 bases. CDR1 is SQVTM, CDR2 ANQGSEA, per germline. The trim removed 5 bases at V and 0 bases at J, leaving 4 bases unmatched. This CDR3 comprises 13 residues.

Written as DNA, the CDR3 is TGTGCTAGTGGTTTGGTGCTTGACAGGGCAGGTCAGCCCCAGCATTTT. Protein product: CASGLVLDRAGQPQHF. The chain has TRBV12-5 and TRBJ1-5; 7 bases agree with TRBD1. Germline loops: CDR1 LGHNT, CDR2 FRNRAP. V trimming: 0 bases; J trimming: 6 bases; junction bases outside the gene matches: 8. The CDR3 covers 16 residues.

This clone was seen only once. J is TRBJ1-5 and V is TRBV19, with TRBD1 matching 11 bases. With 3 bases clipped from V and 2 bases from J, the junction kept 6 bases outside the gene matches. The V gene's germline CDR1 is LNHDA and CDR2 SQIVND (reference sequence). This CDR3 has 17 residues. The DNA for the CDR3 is TGTGCCAGTAGTATGGACAGGGGGCTAGGACGCAATCAGCCCCAGCATTTT. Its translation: CASSMDRGLGRNQPQHF.

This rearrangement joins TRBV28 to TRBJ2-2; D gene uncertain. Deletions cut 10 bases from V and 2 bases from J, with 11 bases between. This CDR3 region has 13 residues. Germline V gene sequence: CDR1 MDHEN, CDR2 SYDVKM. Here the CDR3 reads CATYPVNTGELFF. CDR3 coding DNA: TGTGCCACCTACCCGGTTAACACCGGGGAGCTGTTTTTT.

The CDR3 bases are TGCGCCAGCAGTGACACAGGGGGCTCTTCCCCAGATACGCAGTATTTT. Protein sequence: CASSDTGGSSPDTQYF. V is TRBV10-1 and J is TRBJ2-3; TRBD1 aligns across 9 bases. Germline V gene lookup returns CDR1 WNHNN and CDR2 SYGVQD (reference sequence). Losses at the gene ends were 3 bases for V and 4 bases for J; bases not matched to a gene: 8. This CDR3 has 16 amino acids.

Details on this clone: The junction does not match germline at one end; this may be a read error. The CDR3 region has the DNA TGTGCCAGCAGCTCAGAAGCCGGGACTAACTACCAGCAGTACTTC. Its protein is CASSSEAGTNYQQYF. The chain combines TRBV5-4 with TRBJ2-7, with TRBD2 matching over 7 bases. Germline V CDR1 and CDR2: SGHNT, YYREEE (reference sequence). This CDR3 contains 15 residues. The full variable domain, rest sourced from reference TRBV5-4 and TRBJ2-7, is ETGVTQSPTHLIKTRGQQVTLRCSSQSGHNTVSWYQQALGQGPQFIFQYYREEENGRGNFPPRFSGLQFPNYSSELNVNALELDDSALYLCASSSEAGTNYQQYFGPGTRLTVT.

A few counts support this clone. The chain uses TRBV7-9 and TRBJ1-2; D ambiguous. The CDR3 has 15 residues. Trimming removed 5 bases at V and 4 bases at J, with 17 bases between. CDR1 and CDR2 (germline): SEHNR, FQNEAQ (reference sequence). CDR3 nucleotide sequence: TGTGCCAGCAGCCCGCCCCAGCGGCAGACCTATGGCTACACCTTC. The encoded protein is CASSPPQRQTYGYTF.

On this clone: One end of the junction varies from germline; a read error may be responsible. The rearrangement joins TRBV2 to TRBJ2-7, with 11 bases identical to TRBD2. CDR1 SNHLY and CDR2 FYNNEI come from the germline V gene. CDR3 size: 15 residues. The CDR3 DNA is TGTGCCAGCGCACCTCGGACTAGCGGGCTGTACGGGCAGTACTTC. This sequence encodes CASAPRTSGLYGQYF.

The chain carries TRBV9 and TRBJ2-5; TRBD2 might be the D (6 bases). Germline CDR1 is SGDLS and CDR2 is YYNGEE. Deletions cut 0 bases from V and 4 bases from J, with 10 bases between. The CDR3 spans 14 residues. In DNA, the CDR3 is TGTGCCAGCAGCGTAGACCAGCGGGCAGAGACCCAGTACTTC. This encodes CASSVDQRAETQYF.

As DNA, the CDR3 is TGTGCCAGCAGCCAAACTAGCGGGGGGACTCAAGAGACCCAGTACTTC. Its translation: CASSQTSGGTQETQYF. V gene TRBV16 combines with J gene TRBJ2-5; 12 nucleotides agree with TRBD2. The CDR3 sequence is 16 residues long. The V gene's germline CDR1 is KGHSY and CDR2 FQNENV. V dropped 2 bases and J dropped 2; count of bases not matched to a gene: 3.

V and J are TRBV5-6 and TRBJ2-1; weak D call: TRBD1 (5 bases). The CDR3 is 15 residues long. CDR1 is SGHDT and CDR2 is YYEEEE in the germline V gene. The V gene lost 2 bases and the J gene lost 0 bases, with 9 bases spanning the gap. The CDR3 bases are TGTGCCAGCAGCTTTGACAGCAACTCCTACAATGAGCAGTTCTTC. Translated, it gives CASSFDSNSYNEQFF.

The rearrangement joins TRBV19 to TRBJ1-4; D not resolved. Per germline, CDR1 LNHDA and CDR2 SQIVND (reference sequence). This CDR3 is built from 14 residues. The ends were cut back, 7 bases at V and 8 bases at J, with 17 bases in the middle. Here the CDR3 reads CASTVTLGREKLFF. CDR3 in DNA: TGTGCCAGTACCGTGACGCTAGGGAGAGAAAAACTGTTTTTT.

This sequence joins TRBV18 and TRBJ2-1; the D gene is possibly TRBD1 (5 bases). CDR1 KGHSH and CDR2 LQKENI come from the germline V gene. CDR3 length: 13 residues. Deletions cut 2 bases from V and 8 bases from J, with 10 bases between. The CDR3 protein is CASSPLLGDEQFF. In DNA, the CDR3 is TGTGCCAGCTCACCATTGTTAGGGGATGAGCAGTTCTTC. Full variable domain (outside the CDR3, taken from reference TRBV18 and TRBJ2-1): NAGVMQNPRHLVRRRGQEARLRCSPMKGHSHVYWYRQLPEEGLKFMVYLQKENIIDESGMPKERFSAEFPKEGPSILRIQQVVRGDSAAYFCASSPLLGDEQFFGPGTRLTVL.

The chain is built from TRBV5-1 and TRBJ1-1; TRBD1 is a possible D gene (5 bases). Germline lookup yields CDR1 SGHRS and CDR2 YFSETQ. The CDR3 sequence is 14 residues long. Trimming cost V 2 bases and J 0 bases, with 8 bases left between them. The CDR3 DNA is TGCGCCAGCAGCTTCGGGGGGATGAACACTGAAGCTTTCTTT. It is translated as CASSFGGMNTEAFF.

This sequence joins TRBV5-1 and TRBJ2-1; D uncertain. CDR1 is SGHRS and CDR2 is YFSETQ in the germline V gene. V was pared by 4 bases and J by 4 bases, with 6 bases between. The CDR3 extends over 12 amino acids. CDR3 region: CASSPQYNEQFF. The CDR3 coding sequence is TGCGCCAGCAGCCCCCAATACAATGAGCAGTTCTTC.